The entry below describes one TCR beta chain. This record comes from a study of T cells expressing NK-cell markers. CDR3 length: 13 residues. In germline, CDR1 is ENHRY, CDR2 SYGVKD. TCRdb re-called the 5' RACE reads and catalogs CDR3 proteins one per entry, DNA excluded. This sample's clone table lists approximately 460,000 distinct CDR3 sequences. This clonotype originated in a woman aged 18 to 75 in good health. The chain links TRBV10-3 to TRBJ2-3; TCRdb designates TRBD2, a call that cannot be tested without DNA. Sequences were obtained from blood T cells: a sorted CD56 or NKG2C T cell subset, CD4+ or CD8+ T cells, or bulk PBMC T cells (not recorded which). CDR3 residues: CAIGSKEGDTQYF.